The source of this TCR beta chain is a study of OX40 agonist ivuxolimab in advanced cancers. General observations from the study: Certain nonresponding patients likewise had low normalized T-cell clonal expansion. Among patients with partial responses at 0.1-3.0 mg/kg, clonal expansion was among the lowest. Researchers report that CD8+ T cells had, on average, more expanded clones than CD4+.

The trim removed 3 bases at V and 0 bases at J, leaving 0 bases unmatched. The CDR3 is made up of 14 amino acids. Per germline, CDR1 SGHNT and CDR2 YYREEE (reference sequence). Here immunoSEQ multiplex PCR was the method, and the copy in TCRdb shows in-frame clones only, minus some. This sample carries some 64,000 clones, roughly 84% of them seen once, and the ten largest clones take more than 0.4%. Comments on this clone: The antigen is unknown.

The V call is TRBV5-4, the J call TRBJ2-3; 8 bases line up with TRBD1. The starting material was CD4+ or CD8+ T cells sorted from blood, obtained in a trial of the OX40 agonist ivuxolimab. The clonotype comes from an adult with an advanced solid tumor such as melanoma, head and neck, liver or kidney cancer. CDR3 in DNA: TGTGCCAGCAGCTGGACAGGGAGCACAGATACGCAGTATTTT. Residues: CASSWTGSTDTQYF.